The present T cell receptor (beta chain) was sequenced within a study of blood T cell repertoires in COVID-19. Source study methods: Nucleated cell number was recorded as an estimate derived from reference gene primer amplification. Data came from immunoSEQ multiplex PCR; TCRdb stores just in-frame clones and leaves some out. V and J calls and clone size are those listed in that table; D and trimming were worked out from the DNA. This sample has 200,000 to 250,000 clones, with around 81% found just once. V dropped 5 bases and J dropped 6 bases, with 6 bases sitting between them. The CDR3 is 12 amino acids. Germline V gene data show CDR1 as KGHDR and CDR2 as SFDVKD.

The material sequenced was peripheral blood. The source of this sequence is a woman aged 70-85 years with acute or convalescent COVID-19. The chain links TRBV24-1 to TRBJ2-2; D remains unclear. Here the CDR3 DNA reads TGTGCCACCAGTGGAGGATCCGGGGAGCTGTTTTTT. The encoded protein is CATSGGSGELFF.